Reported below is one TCR beta chain. The antigen is unknown. Clones were read by immunoSEQ multiplex PCR, and TCRdb kept only the in-frame ones, dropping some. Of about 64,000 clones in the sample, around 93% were seen once. The data were taken from a study of OX40 agonist ivuxolimab in advanced cancers. Study at large: Dose-escalation patients had hepatocellular carcinoma, melanoma, renal cell or head and neck cancer. Study-wide results and caveats: More expanded clones were found, on average, in CD8+ than in CD4+ T cells.

V was pared by 8 bases and J by 2 bases, with 14 bases of the junction left unmatched. Germline CDR1 and CDR2: LNHDA and SQIVND (reference sequence). The CDR3 runs to 16 residues. Exclusion applied to patients with autoimmune disease history or systemic immunosuppression. The input for sequencing was CD4+ or CD8+ T cells sorted from blood, taken in a trial of the OX40 agonist ivuxolimab. The receptor's source is an adult with an advanced solid tumor such as melanoma, head and neck, liver or kidney cancer. The J gene is TRBJ1-2, the V gene TRBV19, with 7 bases matching TRBD1. CDR3 amino acids: CASSRTGDRKNYGYTF. The CDR3, as DNA: TGTGCCAGTTCACGAACCGGGGACAGAAAAAACTATGGCTACACCTTC.